What follows describes a single T cell receptor beta chain. The antigen remains undetermined. Naive CD8 populations comprised CD45RO-negative cells positively selected for CCR7, excluding terminally differentiated effector memory CD45RA+ cells. Deep-level assay runs were performed. TCRdb's table, derived via immunoSEQ multiplex PCR, lists solely in-frame clones and lacks some. The table has nearly 2 million clones, just under 95% seen once. This record belongs to a study of shared clonotypes between healthy human individuals. Study-level findings and limits: Naive CD4 clonotypes overlapped across a handful of donors at approximately 5%.

Sequencing input: naive CD8+ T cells sorted from blood. The clonotype comes from a man between 18 and 29 years old in good health.

CDR3 nucleotide sequence: TGTGCCAGCAGTTTGGCCCTAGGGGAAAACTATGGCTACACCTTC. This codes for CASSLALGENYGYTF. The chain joins TRBV27 to TRBJ1-2; possible D gene TRBD1, 5 bases. This CDR3 has 15 amino acids. V lost 3 bases and J lost 2, with 13 bases in between. CDR1 is MNHEY, CDR2 SMNVEV, per germline (reference sequence).